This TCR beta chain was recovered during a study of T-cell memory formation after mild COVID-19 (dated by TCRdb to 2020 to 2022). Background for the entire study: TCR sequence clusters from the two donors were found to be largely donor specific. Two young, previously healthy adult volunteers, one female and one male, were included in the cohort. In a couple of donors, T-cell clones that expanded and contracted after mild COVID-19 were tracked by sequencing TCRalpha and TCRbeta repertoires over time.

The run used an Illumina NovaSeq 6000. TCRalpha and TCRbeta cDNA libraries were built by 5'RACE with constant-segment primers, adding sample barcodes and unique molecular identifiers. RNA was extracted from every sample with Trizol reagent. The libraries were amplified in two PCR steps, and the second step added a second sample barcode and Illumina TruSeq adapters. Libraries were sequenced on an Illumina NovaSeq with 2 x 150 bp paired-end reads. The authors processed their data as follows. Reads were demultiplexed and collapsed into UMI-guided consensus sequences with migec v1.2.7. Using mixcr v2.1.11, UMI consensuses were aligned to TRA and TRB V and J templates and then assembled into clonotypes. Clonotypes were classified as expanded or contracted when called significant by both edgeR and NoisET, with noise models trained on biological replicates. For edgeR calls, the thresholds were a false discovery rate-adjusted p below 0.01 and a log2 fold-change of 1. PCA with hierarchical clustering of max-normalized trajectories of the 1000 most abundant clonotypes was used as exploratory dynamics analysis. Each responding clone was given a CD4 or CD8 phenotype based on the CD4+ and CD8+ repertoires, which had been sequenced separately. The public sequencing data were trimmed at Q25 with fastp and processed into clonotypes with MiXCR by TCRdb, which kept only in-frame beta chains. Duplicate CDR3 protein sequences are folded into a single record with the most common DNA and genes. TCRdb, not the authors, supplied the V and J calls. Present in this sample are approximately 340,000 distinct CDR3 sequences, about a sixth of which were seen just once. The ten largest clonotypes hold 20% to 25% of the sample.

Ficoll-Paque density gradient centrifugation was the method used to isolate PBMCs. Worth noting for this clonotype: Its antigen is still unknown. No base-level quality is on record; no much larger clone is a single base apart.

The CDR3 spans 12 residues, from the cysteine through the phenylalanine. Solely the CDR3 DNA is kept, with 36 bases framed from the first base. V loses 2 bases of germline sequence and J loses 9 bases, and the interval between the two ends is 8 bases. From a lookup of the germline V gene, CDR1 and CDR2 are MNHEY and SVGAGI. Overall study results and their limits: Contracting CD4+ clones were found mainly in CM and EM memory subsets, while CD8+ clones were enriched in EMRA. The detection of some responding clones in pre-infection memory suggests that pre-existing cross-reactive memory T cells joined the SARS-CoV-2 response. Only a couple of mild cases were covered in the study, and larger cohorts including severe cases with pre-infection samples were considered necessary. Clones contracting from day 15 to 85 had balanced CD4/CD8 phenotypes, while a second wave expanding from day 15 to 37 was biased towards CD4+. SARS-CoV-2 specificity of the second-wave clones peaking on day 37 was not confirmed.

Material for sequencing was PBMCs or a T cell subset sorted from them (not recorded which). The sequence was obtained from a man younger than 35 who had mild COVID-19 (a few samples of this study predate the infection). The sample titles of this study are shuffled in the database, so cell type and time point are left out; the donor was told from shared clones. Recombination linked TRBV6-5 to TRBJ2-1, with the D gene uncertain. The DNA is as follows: TGTGCCAGCAGTTACCGTTGGGGTGAGCAGTTCTTC. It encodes CASSYRWGEQFF.